The present T cell receptor beta chain was sequenced within a study of blood T cell repertoires in COVID-19. Produced via immunoSEQ multiplex PCR; TCRdb's table is partial and in-frame only. This table has about 200,000 clones, 88% appearing once. The ends were cut back, 4 bases at V and 2 bases at J, with 15 bases in the middle. The CDR3 has 15 residues. Per germline, CDR1 LGHDT and CDR2 YNNKEL (reference sequence). This chain uses TRBV3-1 (or the pseudogene TRBV3-2) with TRBJ2-7, with a possible D match to TRBD2 (5 bases). The source is a man between 18 and 29 years old with active or convalescent COVID-19. The sample consisted of peripheral blood. CDR3 DNA: TGTGCCAGCAGCCGCCAGAGGACGGGGACCTACGAGCAGTACTTC. Protein: CASSRQRTGTYEQYF.